Below, 7 T cell receptor beta chains from the same sample are listed, as sequenced in a study of prognosis after radiotherapy for stage I lung cancer. Multiplex PCR, run in two rounds, amplified TCR beta CDR3 from genomic DNA. For every TRBV and TRBJ gene, a specific primer was used in first-round PCR. Via MiXCR, TCRdb re-called the multiplex PCR reads, giving one row per CDR3 protein. The sample shows 59,000 or so distinct CDR3 sequences, about a quarter of them seen only once. The material was PBMCs, obtained before or after stereotactic body radiation therapy (not recorded which). The receptors come from a donor over 45 with non-small cell lung cancer.

This clonotype was observed at least ten times. The chain couples TRBV16 to TRBJ2-1; TRBD2 aligns across 9 bases. Per the germline V gene, CDR1 is KGHSY and CDR2 is FQNENV. CDR3 size: 19 residues. V gave up 2 bases and J gave up 0 bases; unmatched junction bases: 11. In nucleotides, the CDR3 is TGTGCCAGCAGCCAACCGGGACTAGCTTTAAAAAGCTCCTACAATGAGCAGTTCTTC. Its protein is CASSQPGLALKSSYNEQFF.

To note about this clonotype: One base separates it from a far larger clone, so it is likely a read error. Lacking the conserved final phenylalanine or tryptophan, this CDR3 likely reflects a read error. The J gene is TRBJ2-7, the V gene TRBV6-9; 8 bases are shared with TRBD2. The CDR3 is 14 amino acids. Trimming at V came to 3 bases and at J to 3 bases, leaving 4 bases not matched to a gene. CDR1 is MNHGY and CDR2 is SVAAGI in the germline V gene. The CDR3, as DNA: TGTGCCAGCAGTTACGGGCGGGGGGACTACGAGCAGTACCTC. Amino acids: CASSYGRGDYEQYL.

This clonotype has a count of ten or more. The chain joins TRBV5-1 to TRBJ2-7; D not resolved. Looked up from germline, CDR1 is SGHRS and CDR2 is YFSETQ. The CDR3 runs 15 residues. V was shortened by 4 bases and J by 3 bases, with 17 bases between the two germline ends. The CDR3 here is CASSTTVVGGYEQYF. CDR3 nucleotides: TGCGCCAGCAGCACTACAGTCGTCGGTGGCTACGAGCAGTACTTC.

In its sample, this clonotype was seen many times. The chain is built from TRBV20-1 and TRBJ2-3, with TRBD2 as a possible D gene (6 bases). In germline, CDR1 is DFQATT, CDR2 SNEGSKA (reference sequence). The CDR3 has 15 amino acids. Trimming took off 4 bases at V and 3 bases at J, with 17 bases between the two ends. CDR3 in amino acids: CSAIIRREITDTQYF. Here the CDR3 DNA reads TGCAGTGCTATAATAAGGAGGGAGATTACAGATACGCAGTATTTT.

This clonotype was observed once. This may be a read error, as it is one base from a much larger clone. The chain uses TRBV6-1 and TRBJ2-7; D perhaps matches TRBD1 (8 bases). This CDR3 is 13 amino acids long. Germline V gene data show CDR1 as MNHNS and CDR2 as SASEGT. V dropped 9 bases and J dropped 2 bases, with 14 bases sitting between them. The CDR3 bases are TGTGCCAGTTACAGGGGGGGGGCCTACGAGCAGTACTTC. Translation gives CASYRGGAYEQYF.

This clonotype was seen at least ten times. The gene calls are TRBV19 and TRBJ2-6, with D perhaps TRBD2 (6 bases). The CDR3 loop spans 16 amino acids. Germline V gene lookup returns CDR1 LNHDA and CDR2 SQIVND (reference sequence). Trimming stripped 6 bases from V and 2 bases from J, with 14 bases between. CDR3 sequence reads: CASRPSAGPGANVLTF. The CDR3 nucleotides read TGTGCCAGTAGGCCGTCTGCGGGGCCTGGGGCCAACGTCCTGACTTTC.

This clonotype has ten or more counts. V gene TRBV2 combines with J gene TRBJ1-2; D might be TRBD1 (5 bases). Trimming pared 2 bases from V and 0 bases from J, leaving 10 bases between. From germline, CDR1 is SNHLY and CDR2 FYNNEI. The CDR3 consists of 15 residues. The DNA of the CDR3 is TGTGCCAGCAGTGAACGGACACCGCCTAACTATGGCTACACCTTC. This codes for CASSERTPPNYGYTF.